The sequence of this T cell receptor beta chain was determined in a study of blood T cell repertoires in COVID-19. For the study at large: Both acute and convalescent COVID-19 samples were obtained from the United States, Italy and Spain. Sample material is recorded as cDNA or gDNA derived from T cells, B-cell-depleted T cells, or PBMCs.

As originally analysed: Estimation of nucleated cell counts relied on the amplification of reference gene primers. Profiling relied on immunoSEQ multiplex PCR, and the TCRdb table lists in-frame clones only, not all of them. D and trimming were read from the DNA, whereas the V and J calls and clone size are those reported in that table. The sample includes roughly 250,000 clones, about 79% of them seen just once. The J segment lost 7 bases and the V segment lost 3 bases, leaving 10 bases of the junction unmatched. CDR3 length: 15 amino acids. CDR1 SGHNT and CDR2 YYREEE come from the germline V gene (reference sequence).

V is TRBV5-4 and J is TRBJ2-7; 10 positions agree with TRBD1. The sample comprised peripheral blood. This TCR derives from a woman over 75 with acute or convalescent COVID-19. The CDR3 spells CASSSTTGGLEEQYF. CDR3 sequence (DNA): TGTGCCAGCAGCTCTACGACAGGGGGCTTGGAGGAGCAGTACTTC.